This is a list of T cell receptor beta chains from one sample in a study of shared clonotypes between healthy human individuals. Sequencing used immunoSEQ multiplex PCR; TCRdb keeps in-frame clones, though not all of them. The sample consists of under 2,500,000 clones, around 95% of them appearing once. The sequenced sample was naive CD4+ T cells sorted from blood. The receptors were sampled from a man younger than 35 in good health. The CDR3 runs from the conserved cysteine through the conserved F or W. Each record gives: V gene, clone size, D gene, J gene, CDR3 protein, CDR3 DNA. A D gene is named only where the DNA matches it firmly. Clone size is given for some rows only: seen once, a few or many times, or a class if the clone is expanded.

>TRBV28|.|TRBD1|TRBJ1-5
CASRGQVETYSNQPQHF
TGTGCCAGCAGAGGACAGGTGGAAACTTATAGCAATCAGCCCCAGCATTTT
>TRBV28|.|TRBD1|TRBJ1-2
CASSPDRGNYGYTF
TGTGCCAGCAGTCCGGACAGGGGTAACTATGGCTACACCTTC
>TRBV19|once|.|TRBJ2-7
CASSLTGAEQYF
TGTGCCAGTAGCCTGACGGGTGCCGAGCAGTACTTC
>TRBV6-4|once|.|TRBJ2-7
CASSDSPQGTSSYEQYF
TGTGCCAGCAGTGATTCGCCACAGGGTACTAGCTCCTACGAGCAGTACTTC
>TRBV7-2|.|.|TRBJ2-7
CASSLSHEQYF
TGTGCCAGCAGCTTGTCCCACGAGCAGTACTTC
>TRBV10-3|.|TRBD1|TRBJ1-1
CAIRVDRVNTEAFF
TGTGCCATCAGAGTAGACAGGGTGAACACTGAAGCTTTCTTT
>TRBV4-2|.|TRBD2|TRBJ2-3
CASSQDNSGGASDTQYF
TGTGCCAGCAGCCAAGATAATAGCGGGGGGGCGTCAGATACGCAGTATTTT
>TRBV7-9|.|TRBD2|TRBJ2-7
CASSALSGTSEREQYF
TGTGCCAGCAGCGCTCTCTCCGGGACTAGCGAACGCGAGCAGTACTTC
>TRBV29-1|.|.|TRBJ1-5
CSVVSTGSNQPQHF
TGCAGCGTGGTGTCGACGGGTAGCAATCAGCCCCAGCATTTT
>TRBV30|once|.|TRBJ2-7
CAWRGSSYEQYF
TGTGCCTGGAGGGGGAGCTCCTACGAGCAGTACTTC
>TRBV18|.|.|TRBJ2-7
CASSRSAYEQYF
TGTGCCAGCTCACGGTCGGCCTACGAGCAGTACTTC
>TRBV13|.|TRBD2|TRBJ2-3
CASSGTLLAGDHTDTQYF
TGTGCCAGCAGCGGTACCCTTCTAGCGGGGGACCACACAGATACGCAGTATTTT
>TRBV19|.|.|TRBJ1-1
CASSIEARLEAFF
TGTGCCAGTAGTATAGAGGCCAGACTTGAAGCTTTCTTT
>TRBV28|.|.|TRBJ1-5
CASSLGFGPINQPQHF
TGTGCCAGCAGTCTTGGATTCGGGCCGATCAATCAGCCCCAGCATTTT
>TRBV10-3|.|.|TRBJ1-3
CAIRDVTGPSGNTIYF
TGTGCCATCAGGGACGTCACAGGGCCCTCTGGAAACACCATATATTTT
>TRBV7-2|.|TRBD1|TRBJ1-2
CASSLEGGAGYTF
TGTGCCAGCAGCTTAGAAGGGGGCGCTGGCTACACCTTC
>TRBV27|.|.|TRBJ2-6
CASSLSPRFAQGANVLTF
TGTGCCAGCAGTTTATCTCCCCGCTTCGCGCAGGGGGCCAACGTCCTGACTTTC
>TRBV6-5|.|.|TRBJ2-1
CASSPVGGEQFF
TGTGCCAGCAGCCCAGTCGGGGGTGAGCAGTTCTTC